Given below is one T cell receptor beta chain in context. Its antigen is unidentified. Assay: immunoSEQ multiplex PCR; the TCRdb copy retains only in-frame clones and omits some. In the table there are about 150,000 clones, 90% to 95% of which are singletons. This record belongs to a study of T cell responses to AZD1222 COVID-19 vaccine. At the level of the study: Second doses at about 4 or about 12 weeks were pooled.

Study findings and constraints: Donors, mostly white British, included more females; clonal diversity was possibly underestimated. Seropositive at baseline were only a handful of AZD1222 recipients. Regions 160-218 and 743-854 held dominance among vaccine-associated CD4 TCRs, which spanned spike.

This sequence was found in an adult in good health. The sequencing here drew on peripheral blood, taken on day 0 of AZD1222 vaccination.

The CDR3 reads CASSIRVNTEAFF. CDR3 DNA: TGTGCCAGTAGTATTCGGGTGAACACTGAAGCTTTCTTT. J is TRBJ1-1 and V is TRBV19, with unresolved D. Trimming removed 3 bases at V and 0 bases at J, with 5 bases between. The CDR3 extends over 13 amino acids. The germline V gene encodes CDR1 LNHDA and CDR2 SQIVND (reference sequence).